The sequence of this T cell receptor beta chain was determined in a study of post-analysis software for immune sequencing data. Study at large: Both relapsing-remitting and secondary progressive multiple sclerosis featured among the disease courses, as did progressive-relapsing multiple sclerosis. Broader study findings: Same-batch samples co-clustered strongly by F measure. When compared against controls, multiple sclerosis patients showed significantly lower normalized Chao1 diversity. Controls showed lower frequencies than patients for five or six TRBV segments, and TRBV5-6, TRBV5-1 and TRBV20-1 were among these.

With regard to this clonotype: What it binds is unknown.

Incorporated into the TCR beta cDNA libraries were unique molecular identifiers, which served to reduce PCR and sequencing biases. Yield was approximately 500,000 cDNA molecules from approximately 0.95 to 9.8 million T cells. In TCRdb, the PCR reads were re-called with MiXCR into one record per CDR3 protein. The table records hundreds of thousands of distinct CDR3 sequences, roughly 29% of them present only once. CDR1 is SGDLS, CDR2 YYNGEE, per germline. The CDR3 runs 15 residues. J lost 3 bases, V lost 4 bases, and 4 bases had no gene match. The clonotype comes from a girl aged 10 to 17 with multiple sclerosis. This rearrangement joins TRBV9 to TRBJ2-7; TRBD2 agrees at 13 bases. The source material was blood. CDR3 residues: CASSPRTSGGYEQYF. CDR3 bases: TGTGCCAGCAGCCCGCGGACTAGCGGGGGCTACGAGCAGTACTTC. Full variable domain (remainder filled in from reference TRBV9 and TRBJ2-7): DSGVTQTPKHLITATGQRVTLRCSPRSGDLSVYWYQQSLDQGLQFLIQYYNGEERAKGNILERFSAQQFPDLHSELNLSSLELGDSALYFCASSPRTSGGYEQYFGPGTRLTVT.